The next 21 T cell receptor beta chains were all read from a single sample in a study of blood T cell repertoires in COVID-19 (dated by TCRdb to the early 2020s). Library construction relied on the immunoSEQ multiplex PCR assay. What TCRdb holds here is the immuneACCESS table cut down to in-frame rearrangements. Part of the clones is not present; checked against another copy, under half of the missing clones reflect an unresolved V gene, and the others are unexplained. The sample table records tens of thousands of clones; 88% of these occur just once. Approximately 4.9% of the sample is taken by the ten largest. The sequenced material came from peripheral blood. These receptors all stem from a human donor in a cohort sampled during active COVID-19.

This clone has just one count. The chain has TRBV7-2 and TRBJ1-5; maybe TRBD1 (6 bases). The germline V and J ends were trimmed by 7 bases and 7 bases, with 14 bases remaining between them. The CDR3 has 13 amino acids. The germline CDR1 and CDR2 sequences are SGHTA and FQGNSA. The CDR3 reads CASTDTGNQPQHF. In DNA form, the CDR3 reads TGTGCCAGCACCGATACAGGGAACCAGCCCCAGCATTTT.

This clone was observed once. The chain couples TRBV28 to TRBJ1-2, with D possibly matching TRBD1 (6 bases). V was shortened by 2 bases and J by 6 bases, with 10 bases between the two germline ends. In germline, CDR1 is MDHEN, CDR2 SYDVKM. This CDR3 region has 13 residues. The CDR3 DNA reads TGTGCCAGCAGTTTAGCAGGGGTCGATGGCTACACCTTC. It encodes CASSLAGVDGYTF.

The chain uses TRBV23-1 and TRBJ1-3; 8 nucleotides match TRBD1. TRBV23-1 is filed as an ORF, its function uncertain. V gave up 4 bases and J gave up 5 bases; unmatched junction bases: 10. The CDR3 is 16 residues long. This CDR3 reads CASSPRDRKIRNTIYF. The CDR3 DNA is TGCGCCAGCAGTCCCAGGGACAGGAAAATTCGAAACACCATATATTTT.

The V and J genes are TRBV5-1 and TRBJ2-5, with 8 positions matching TRBD2. CDR1 and CDR2 from the germline V gene are SGHRS and YFSETQ. The V gene end was trimmed by 5 bases and the J gene end by 4 bases; junction bases not matched to a gene: 10. The CDR3 is made up of 15 amino acids. The CDR3 bases are TGCGCCAGCAGGGGAACGGGAGGGCCGGGAGAGACCCAGTACTTC. Translated: CASRGTGGPGETQYF. Full variable domain (rest looked up from reference TRBV5-1 and TRBJ2-5): KAGVTQTPRYLIKTRGQQVTLSCSPISGHRSVSWYQQTPGQGLQFLFEYFSETQRNKGNFPGRFSGRQFSNSRSEMNVSTLELGDSALYLCASRGTGGPGETQYFGPGTRLLVL.

This chain connects TRBV6-2 or TRBV6-3 to TRBJ2-7, with TRBD2 as a possible D gene (6 bases). Germline CDR1 MNHEY, CDR2 SVGEGT. Trimming removed 0 bases from V and 2 bases from J, with 8 bases in between. This CDR3 comprises 14 residues. Written as DNA, the CDR3 is TGTGCCAGCAGTTACTCAGCGGGTACCTACGAGCAGTACTTC. Translating gives CASSYSAGTYEQYF.

The gene calls are TRBV29-1 and TRBJ2-1; 8 bases match TRBD1. The CDR3 spans 14 residues. With V trimmed by 5 bases and J by 4 bases, 7 bases remained unmatched. Germline CDR1 and CDR2: SQVTM and ANQGSEA. The CDR3 DNA is TGCAGCGTTATTGGACAGGGTAGTTACAATGAGCAGTTCTTC. Translating it yields CSVIGQGSYNEQFF.

V is TRBV28 and J is TRBJ1-4, with 7 positions matching TRBD1. The CDR3 spans 12 residues. Germline CDR1 is MDHEN and CDR2 is SYDVKM. J was trimmed by 14 bases and V by 5 bases; bases with no gene match: 8. CDR3 sequence: CASSDRVTDLFF. The CDR3 DNA sequence: TGTGCCAGCAGTGACAGGGTGACTGATCTGTTTTTT.

The chain carries TRBV27 and TRBJ2-1; D is possibly TRBD2 (5 bases). This CDR3 comprises 12 residues. With 5 bases removed from V and 12 bases from J, the gap between germline ends came to 14 bases. Looked up from germline, CDR1 is MNHEY and CDR2 is SMNVEV (reference sequence). In DNA, the CDR3 is TGTGCCAGCAGTGCCGGACTCGCAGGGCAGTTCTTC. Translating gives CASSAGLAGQFF.

V usage is TRBV6-6 and J usage is TRBJ1-1; 7 nucleotides agree with TRBD1. Germline V gene sequence: CDR1 MNHNY, CDR2 SVGAGI (reference sequence). Unmatched junction bases numbered 12, after V lost 5 bases and J lost 6 bases. CDR3 length: 15 residues. The chain's CDR3 is CASSPPGQRKSEAFF. In DNA, the CDR3 is TGTGCCAGCAGTCCCCCGGGACAGAGGAAGTCTGAAGCTTTCTTT.

V is TRBV27 and J is TRBJ2-3, with 12 bases lining up with TRBD1. Germline V gives CDR1 MNHEY, CDR2 SMNVEV (reference sequence). The length of the CDR3 is 14 residues. The J segment lost 5 bases and the V segment lost 8 bases, leaving 5 bases of the junction unmatched. This CDR3 reads CASGDRGLGDTQYF. CDR3 nucleotides: TGTGCCAGCGGGGACAGGGGGCTTGGAGATACGCAGTATTTT.

This clone was counted between two and nine times. CDR3: CASSQGQGRPLEAFF. The CDR3 DNA reads TGCGCCAGCAGCCAAGGACAGGGGAGACCTCTTGAAGCTTTCTTT. The genes are TRBV4-1 and TRBJ1-1; 8 bases line up with TRBD1. Germline CDR1 reads MGHRA; CDR2 reads YSYEKL. The CDR3 runs to 15 residues. The J segment lost 7 bases and the V segment lost 1 base, leaving 8 bases of the junction unmatched.

The genes are TRBV9 and TRBJ1-3; 8 bases are shared with TRBD1. The germline CDR1 and CDR2 sequences are SGDLS and YYNGEE. Trimming at V came to 3 bases and at J to 0 bases, leaving 2 bases not matched to a gene. This CDR3 has 15 amino acids. The CDR3 here is CASSAGTGSGNTIYF. The CDR3 nucleotides are TGTGCCAGCAGCGCCGGGACAGGCTCTGGAAACACCATATATTTT.

The chain couples TRBV27 to TRBJ1-6, with D hard to call. CDR3 length: 13 residues. Germline assignment: CDR1 MNHEY and CDR2 SMNVEV (reference sequence). Trimming removed 5 bases from V and 7 bases from J, with 9 bases in between. This chain's CDR3 is CASSPGLNSPLHF. In DNA form, the CDR3 reads TGTGCCAGCAGTCCCGGGTTAAATTCACCCCTCCACTTT.

The chain combines TRBV5-1 with TRBJ1-1, with D possibly matching TRBD1 (6 bases). The CDR3 has 14 amino acids. Germline CDR1 and CDR2: SGHRS and YFSETQ. Trimming removed 4 bases from V and 0 bases from J, with 10 bases in between. The CDR3 loop is CASSADSMNTEAFF. The CDR3, as DNA: TGCGCCAGCAGCGCGGACAGTATGAACACTGAAGCTTTCTTT.

J is TRBJ2-3 and V is TRBV3-1 (or the pseudogene TRBV3-2), with 12 nucleotides matching TRBD2. Unmatched junction bases numbered 3, after V lost 3 bases and J lost 2 bases. The CDR3 is made up of 16 amino acids. The germline V gene encodes CDR1 LGHDT and CDR2 YNNKEL (reference sequence). CDR3 protein: CASSHRTSGDTDTQYF. The CDR3 DNA reads as TGTGCCAGCAGCCACCGGACTAGCGGGGACACAGATACGCAGTATTTT.

The rearrangement uses TRBV12-3 or TRBV12-4 and TRBJ2-3; D unclear. This CDR3 contains 12 residues. V lost 6 bases, J lost 9 bases, and 13 bases lay in between. Written as DNA, the CDR3 is TGTGCCAGCAGACAACTATCCGAAACGCAGTATTTT. The encoded protein is CASRQLSETQYF.

The genes are TRBV27 and TRBJ2-2, with D possibly matching TRBD2 (7 bases). Trimming took off 5 bases at V and 2 bases at J, with 21 bases between the two ends. This CDR3 has 18 residues. Per the germline V gene, CDR1 is MNHEY and CDR2 is SMNVEV (reference sequence). The CDR3 region is CASSGGRGGTRNTGELFF. In DNA form, the CDR3 reads TGTGCCAGCAGTGGGGGGAGGGGCGGGACAAGAAACACCGGGGAGCTGTTTTTT.

The rearrangement links TRBV12-3 or TRBV12-4 to TRBJ2-1; D gene uncertain. The length of the CDR3 is 13 residues. The V end lost 1 base, the J end lost 6 bases, and 7 bases lay between the germline ends. The DNA of the CDR3 is TGTGCCAGCAGTTTAGAAGCGTTCAATGAGCAGTTCTTC. Protein sequence: CASSLEAFNEQFF.

J is TRBJ1-2 and V is TRBV15, with a tentative D call TRBD1 (5 bases). CDR1 LNHNV and CDR2 YYDKDF come from the germline V gene (reference sequence). Deletions cut 1 base from V and 8 bases from J, with 11 bases between. The CDR3 spans 13 residues. Here the CDR3 reads CATSRVEGNGYTF. The CDR3 nucleotides are TGTGCCACCAGCAGAGTGGAGGGGAACGGCTACACCTTC.

The chain links TRBV5-6 to TRBJ2-7, with unresolved D. The CDR3 totals 14 residues. Germline CDR1 SGHDT, CDR2 YYEEEE. Trimming removed 2 bases from V and 4 bases from J, with 13 bases in between. CDR3 loop: CASSFIPSRYEQYF. In DNA form, the CDR3 reads TGTGCCAGCAGCTTCATCCCTAGTAGGTACGAGCAGTACTTC.

V and J are TRBV7-9 and TRBJ1-1; 7 positions match TRBD1. The CDR3 loop spans 15 amino acids. Per germline, CDR1 SEHNR and CDR2 FQNEAQ (reference sequence). V lost 1 base, J lost 4 bases, and 6 bases stayed unmatched. Written as DNA, the CDR3 is TGTGCCAGCAGCTTAGGTCCAGGGGGAATCACTGAAGCTTTCTTT. Its protein product is CASSLGPGGITEAFF.